The 22 T cell receptor beta chains listed next were all sequenced from one sample in a study of shared clonotypes between healthy human individuals. The assay was immunoSEQ multiplex PCR, and TCRdb's table has in-frame clones only and misses some. The table shows around 2.1 million clones, with around 93% occurring only once. Naive CD8 cells lacked CD45RO and underwent positive selection for CCR7, leaving out terminally differentiated effector memory CD45RA+ cells. The sample comprised naive CD8+ T cells from PBMCs. The source is a man aged 18 to 35 in good health. Some clones in this sample may be carry-over from other donors' samples.

This chain uses TRBV2 with TRBJ1-5, with TRBD1 matching 7 bases. The CDR3 spans 16 residues. The trim removed 6 bases at V and 2 bases at J, leaving 10 bases unmatched. Germline V gives CDR1 SNHLY, CDR2 FYNNEI. The CDR3 loop reads CASRFGTVIGNQPQHF. The CDR3 bases are TGTGCCAGCAGATTCGGGACAGTGATTGGCAATCAGCCCCAGCATTTT.

This chain links TRBV29-1 with TRBJ2-1; D perhaps matches TRBD2 (5 bases). The CDR3 length is 14 residues. Germline loops: CDR1 SQVTM, CDR2 ANQGSEA. V lost 6 bases and J lost 4, with 16 bases in between. CDR3 sequence reads: CSVADYGEYNEQFF. CDR3 nucleotide sequence: TGCAGCGTCGCCGACTACGGGGAGTACAATGAGCAGTTCTTC.

The CDR3 reads CASSQAASGSYEQYF. The CDR3 nucleotides read TGCGCCAGCAGCCAAGCAGCTAGCGGGAGCTACGAGCAGTACTTC. The chain has TRBV4-3 and TRBJ2-7; 10 bases fit TRBD2. The germline gives CDR1 LGHNA, CDR2 YSLEER. This CDR3 is built from 15 residues. The ends lost 1 base at V and 3 bases at J; junction bases unmatched: 3.

The V and J genes are TRBV28 and TRBJ1-1, with 7 bases aligning to TRBD1. The CDR3 is 15 residues long. Losses at the gene ends were 6 bases for V and 5 bases for J; bases not matched to a gene: 12. Germline V gene lookup returns CDR1 MDHEN and CDR2 SYDVKM. CDR3 DNA sequence: TGTGCCAGCAGGCTAGCGGACAGGTCGTATACTGAAGCTTTCTTT. The encoded protein is CASRLADRSYTEAFF.

With regard to this clone: Other DNA variants within this sample encode the same CDR3. The CDR3 reads CASSEGQAYEQYF. CDR3 DNA: TGTGCCAGCAGTGAAGGGCAGGCATACGAGCAGTACTTC. V is TRBV6-1 and J is TRBJ2-7, with D hard to call. The CDR3 sequence is 13 residues long. V shed 1 base and J shed 4 bases, with 8 bases lying between them. Per the germline V gene, CDR1 is MNHNS and CDR2 is SASEGT.

V and J are TRBV5-6 and TRBJ1-2, with no clear D. The CDR3 sequence is 13 residues long. Germline lookup yields CDR1 SGHDT and CDR2 YYEEEE. The V end lost 0 bases, the J end lost 8 bases, and 11 bases lay between the germline ends. The CDR3 here is CASSLVGVGGYTF. The CDR3, as DNA: TGTGCCAGCAGCTTGGTAGGAGTTGGCGGCTACACCTTC. The whole variable domain, remainder taken from reference TRBV5-6 and TRBJ1-2, is DAGVTQSPTHLIKTRGQQVTLRCSPKSGHDTVSWYQQALGQGPQFIFQYYEEEERQRGNFPDRFSGHQFPNYSSELNVNALLLGDSALYLCASSLVGVGGYTFGSGTRLTVV.

The count of this clone is one. The chain uses TRBV27 and TRBJ2-3; tentative D call: TRBD1 (6 bases). The CDR3 totals 13 residues. Trimming cost V 6 bases and J 5 bases, with 12 bases left between them. CDR1 and CDR2 (germline): MNHEY, SMNVEV (reference sequence). In DNA, the CDR3 is TGTGCCAGCAGCAACAGGGTGCGAGATACGCAGTATTTT. Residues: CASSNRVRDTQYF.

This sequence joins TRBV14 and TRBJ2-7; 7 positions match TRBD1. Germline-derived CDR1 and CDR2 are SGHDN and FVKESK. Trimming took 4 bases from V and 2 from J; bases not matched to a gene: 8. The CDR3 runs 15 residues. Here the CDR3 reads CASSLPGGRTYEQYF. CDR3 bases: TGTGCCAGCAGCCTTCCAGGGGGTCGCACCTACGAGCAGTACTTC.

The CDR3 loop is CSVWRGTGELFF. The CDR3 DNA reads TGCAGCGTTTGGAGGGGCACCGGGGAGCTGTTTTTT. This chain joins TRBV29-1 and TRBJ2-2; tentatively, D is TRBD2 (6 bases). Germline CDR1 and CDR2: SQVTM and ANQGSEA. Trimming removed 5 bases from V and 4 bases from J, with 8 bases in between. This CDR3 is built from 12 residues.

V gene TRBV11-2 combines with J gene TRBJ2-5; maybe TRBD1 (5 bases). V gave up 6 bases and J gave up 2 bases, with 19 bases separating them. This CDR3 spans 16 amino acids. Germline CDR1 is SGHAT and CDR2 is FQNNGV. Here the CDR3 reads CASRPGKGIGQETQYF. As DNA, the CDR3 is TGTGCCAGCAGACCCGGAAAGGGGATCGGGCAAGAGACCCAGTACTTC.

This chain links TRBV6-6 with TRBJ1-1; D uncertain. Germline CDR1 and CDR2: MNHNY and SVGAGI (reference sequence). V lost 5 bases and J 1 base, leaving 5 bases between the germline ends. CDR3 length: 12 residues. This CDR3 reads CASSQKNTEAFF. CDR3 nucleotide sequence: TGTGCCAGCAGTCAAAAGAACACTGAAGCTTTCTTT.

This rearrangement joins TRBV25-1 to TRBJ1-4; no clear D gene. Germline values: CDR1 MGHDK, CDR2 SYGVNS. With 4 bases removed from V and 4 bases from J, the gap between germline ends came to 13 bases. The CDR3 consists of 15 residues. CDR3 loop: CASSATGRNNEKLFF. CDR3 DNA: TGTGCCAGCAGTGCAACCGGACGGAATAATGAAAAACTGTTTTTT.

The chain couples TRBV5-1 to TRBJ2-1; D unclear. Looked up from germline, CDR1 is SGHRS and CDR2 is YFSETQ. V was cut by 2 bases and J by 8 bases, with 20 bases left in between. The CDR3 runs to 16 residues. The chain's CDR3 is CASSFFVGSSPDEQFF. CDR3 DNA: TGCGCCAGCAGCTTTTTTGTCGGTTCGAGCCCGGATGAGCAGTTCTTC.

This sequence joins TRBV19 and TRBJ2-1; 7 bases are shared with TRBD2. This CDR3 has 18 residues. CDR1 LNHDA and CDR2 SQIVND come from the germline V gene (reference sequence). Unmatched junction bases numbered 15, after V lost 7 bases and J lost 0 bases. For the CDR3, the DNA is TGTGCCAGTACCCAAATCGCCCTAGCGGATAACTCCTACAATGAGCAGTTCTTC. This gives the protein CASTQIALADNSYNEQFF. Using reference TRBV19 and TRBJ2-1 for the parts outside the CDR3, the full variable domain is DGGITQSPKYLFRKEGQNVTLSCEQNLNHDAMYWYRQDPGQGLRLIYYSQIVNDFQKGDIAEGYSVSREKKESFPLTVTSAQKNPTAFYLCASTQIALADNSYNEQFFGPGTRLTVL.

V usage is TRBV6-1 and J usage is TRBJ2-1, with D hard to call. This CDR3 has 16 residues. Deletions cut 0 bases from V and 7 bases from J, with 16 bases between. Germline CDR1 and CDR2: MNHNS and SASEGT. CDR3 protein: CASSEAFSDAGNEQFF. CDR3 nucleotide sequence: TGTGCCAGCAGTGAAGCTTTTTCGGACGCCGGGAATGAGCAGTTCTTC.

The gene calls are TRBV25-1 and TRBJ2-3, with 10 positions matching TRBD1. The CDR3 has 16 amino acids. From germline, CDR1 is MGHDK and CDR2 SYGVNS. The junction had 11 bases not matched to a gene; V was cut back by 9 bases and J by 2 bases. The CDR3 DNA reads as TGTGCCAGTTGGGGGACAGGGGCGACGTTCACAGATACGCAGTATTTT. Amino acid sequence: CASWGTGATFTDTQYF.

J is TRBJ2-2 and V is TRBV19; no firm D call. This CDR3 comprises 15 residues. Germline loops: CDR1 LNHDA, CDR2 SQIVND (reference sequence). The germline V and J ends were trimmed by 4 bases and 0 bases, with 9 bases remaining between them. The DNA for the CDR3 is TGTGCCAGTAGTAGGGTATGGTCGAACACCGGGGAGCTGTTTTTT. It specifies CASSRVWSNTGELFF.

The rearrangement links TRBV27 to TRBJ2-2, with a possible D match to TRBD2 (6 bases). Germline CDR1 reads MNHEY; CDR2 reads SMNVEV (reference sequence). The V end was cut by 2 bases, the J end by 1 base, with 11 bases between. The CDR3 is 16 amino acids. The CDR3 DNA follows: TGTGCCAGCAGTTTAGGGCGGAGGGGGAACACCGGGGAGCTGTTTTTT. Amino acid sequence: CASSLGRRGNTGELFF.

V usage is TRBV28 and J usage is TRBJ2-3; TRBD2 aligns across 11 bases. Germline assignment: CDR1 MDHEN and CDR2 SYDVKM. J was trimmed by 4 bases and V by 6 bases; bases with no gene match: 6. CDR3 length equals 15 residues. Here the CDR3 DNA reads TGTGCCAGCAGCCTAACTAGCGGGAGTGCAGATACGCAGTATTTT. Amino acid sequence: CASSLTSGSADTQYF. Supplemented by reference TRBV28 and TRBJ2-3, the full variable domain reads DVKVTQSSRYLVKRTGEKVFLECVQDMDHENMFWYRQDPGLGLRLIYFSYDVKMKEKGDIPEGYSVSREKKERFSLILESASTNQTSMYLCASSLTSGSADTQYFGPGTRLTVL.

This clone showed up just once. The chain employs TRBV7-9 and TRBJ2-4; D not certain. From germline, CDR1 is SEHNR and CDR2 FQNEAQ (reference sequence). This CDR3 has 15 amino acids. Trimming shortened V by 1 base and J by 0 bases, and 7 bases separated the two germline ends. The DNA of the CDR3 is TGTGCCAGCAGCTTAGAAGAGATAGCCAAAAACATTCAGTACTTC. It yields the protein CASSLEEIAKNIQYF. The full variable domain, with the rest looked up from reference TRBV7-9 and TRBJ2-4, is DTGVSQNPRHKITKRGQNVTFRCDPISEHNRLYWYRQTLGQGPEFLTYFQNEAQLEKSRLLSDRFSAERPKGSFSTLEIQRTEQGDSAMYLCASSLEEIAKNIQYFGAGTRLSVL.

The chain joins TRBV16 to TRBJ2-1; D unclear. The V gene's germline CDR1 is KGHSY and CDR2 FQNENV. V was clipped by 2 bases and J by 13 bases, with 12 bases between them. The CDR3 has 12 residues. The CDR3 spells CASSQVDSPQFF. DNA for the CDR3: TGTGCCAGCAGCCAAGTTGATAGTCCACAGTTCTTC. The whole variable domain, filled in from reference TRBV16 and TRBJ2-1, reads GEEVAQTPKHLVRGEGQKAKLYCAPIKGHSYVFWYQQVLKNEFKFLISFQNENVFDETGMPKERFSAKCLPNSPCSLEIQATKLEDSAVYFCASSQVDSPQFFGPGTRLTVL.

The chain carries TRBV7-8 and TRBJ2-2; 7 bases fit TRBD2. CDR1 is SGHVS and CDR2 is FQNEAQ in the germline V gene. The V segment lost 8 bases and the J segment 1 base; nucleotides outside the gene matches: 7. The CDR3 consists of 15 residues. For the CDR3, the DNA is TGTGCCAGCTTCGGGGGGATAAAGAACACCGGGGAGCTGTTTTTT. This gives the protein CASFGGIKNTGELFF.